This T cell receptor beta chain was captured by sequencing in a study of blood T cell repertoires in COVID-19. At the level of the study: The study drew acute and convalescent COVID-19 samples from the United States, Italy and Spain. In each case, the material was cDNA or gDNA derived from T cells, B-cell-depleted T cells, or PBMCs.

How the authors handled the data: The authors estimated nucleated cell counts from reference gene primer amplification. Sequencing was performed with immunoSEQ multiplex PCR; in TCRdb, only in-frame clones are kept and a portion is missing. V and J calls and clone size are given by that table; D and trimming were obtained from the DNA. The sample consists of a few hundred thousand clones, roughly 88% of them appearing once. The ends were cut back, 6 bases at V and 4 bases at J, with 13 bases in the middle. CDR3 size: 14 residues. The germline V gene encodes CDR1 LNHDA and CDR2 SQIVND (reference sequence). While infection was still active, Seattle patients were enrolled and then followed longitudinally.

The material sequenced was peripheral blood. This chain links TRBV19 with TRBJ1-3, with D unresolved. The TCR was taken from a woman between 45 and 60 years old with COVID-19, enrolled during active disease. Here the CDR3 reads CASSPQVAGNTIYF. For the CDR3, the DNA is TGTGCCAGTAGCCCCCAGGTGGCGGGAAACACCATATATTTT.